This TCR beta chain derives from a study of T cells in Graves' hyperthyroidism and ophthalmopathy. Whole-study findings and limits: Ophthalmopathy was distinguished from stable hyperthyroidism by 13 V-J signatures.

Trimming cost V 7 bases and J 5 bases; bases outside gene matches: 8. There are 13 residues in the CDR3. Per the germline V gene, CDR1 is SQVTM and CDR2 is ANQGSEA. This clonotype was detected many times. The antigen is unknown. Amplification targeted TCR beta CDR3 regions from RNA transcripts. TCR CDR3 regions were first amplified by RT-PCR with HTBI primers. TCRdb reprocessed the multiplex PCR reads via MiXCR and lists one record per CDR3 protein. The sample has a few hundred thousand distinct CDR3 sequences, approximately 16% seen once. Orbital computed tomography and thyroid ultrasound, together with serum TRAb and thyroxine and clinical symptoms, were used for diagnoses.

This TCR was recovered from a woman between 25 and 40 years old with Graves' ophthalmopathy. Sequenced input: blood. The chain couples TRBV29-1 to TRBJ1-5; 7 bases line up with TRBD1. In DNA, the CDR3 is TGCAGCGCCTCCTGGGACAGACATCAGCCCCAGCATTTT. This codes for CSASWDRHQPQHF.